Listed here are 20 T cell receptor beta chains from one sample, sequenced in a study of blood T cell repertoires in COVID-19. The table came from immunoSEQ multiplex PCR; TCRdb's copy has only in-frame clones and leaves some out. The sample holds 390,000 or so clones, around nine tenths seen once. The sample taken for sequencing was PBMCs or T cells enriched from blood (not recorded which). These receptors all come from a woman in her 50s who had recovered from COVID-19.

This clone has just a few counts. The rearrangement links TRBV2 to TRBJ1-5, with unresolved D. Germline V CDR1 and CDR2: SNHLY, FYNNEI. This CDR3 has 15 amino acids. Trimming took 5 bases from V and 2 from J, leaving 13 bases between them. CDR3 nucleotides: TGTGCCAGCAGTATATCGGAGCCCCGCAATCAGCCCCAGCATTTT. This gives the protein CASSISEPRNQPQHF.

V and J are TRBV30 and TRBJ2-4; D is perhaps TRBD2 (5 bases). V was pared by 3 bases and J by 0 bases, with 12 bases between. There are 15 residues in the CDR3. Germline V gene sequence: CDR1 GTSNPN, CDR2 SVGIG (reference sequence). CDR3 amino acids: CAWRGGLLAKNIQYF. CDR3 nucleotides: TGTGCCTGGAGGGGCGGACTCCTAGCCAAAAACATTCAGTACTTC.

J is TRBJ1-2 and V is TRBV24-1; maybe TRBD1 (6 bases). The length of the CDR3 is 13 residues. Trimming removed 4 bases at V and 8 bases at J, with 13 bases between. Germline-derived CDR1 and CDR2 are KGHDR and SFDVKD. The CDR3 here is CATSELQGWGYTF. The CDR3 DNA is TGTGCCACCAGTGAACTACAGGGATGGGGCTACACCTTC.

V gene TRBV9 combines with J gene TRBJ2-1; D uncertain. This CDR3 spans 14 amino acids. From germline, CDR1 is SGDLS and CDR2 YYNGEE. V was shortened by 4 bases and J by 10 bases, with 18 bases between the two germline ends. The CDR3 DNA reads as TGTGCCAGCAGCTCCAGTAGGCCGGAGAGGGAGCAGTTCTTC. As protein: CASSSSRPEREQFF. The variable domain in full, completed from reference TRBV9 and TRBJ2-1, reads DSGVTQTPKHLITATGQRVTLRCSPRSGDLSVYWYQQSLDQGLQFLIQYYNGEERAKGNILERFSAQQFPDLHSELNLSSLELGDSALYFCASSSSRPEREQFFGPGTRLTVL.

The CDR3 sequence is CASSTRQGVDNEQFF. Here the CDR3 DNA reads TGTGCCAGCAGCACAAGACAGGGGGTCGACAATGAGCAGTTCTTC. V gene TRBV5-5 combines with J gene TRBJ2-1, with 9 bases aligning to TRBD1. V dropped 4 bases and J dropped 5; count of bases not matched to a gene: 7. The length of the CDR3 is 15 residues. Germline V gene sequence: CDR1 SGHKS, CDR2 YYEKEE (reference sequence).

J is TRBJ1-5 and V is TRBV30, with TRBD1 identical over 8 bases. Germline V gene data show CDR1 as GTSNPN and CDR2 as SVGIG (reference sequence). V shed 5 bases and J 3 bases; nucleotides not matched to a gene: 12. CDR3 length: 16 residues. Here the CDR3 reads CAWDSGQGIHNQPQHF. Here the CDR3 DNA reads TGTGCCTGGGATTCTGGACAGGGAATACACAATCAGCCCCAGCATTTT. Variable domain in full (rest from reference TRBV30 and TRBJ1-5): SQTIHQWPATLVQPVGSPLSLECTVEGTSNPNLYWYRQAAGRGLQLLFYSVGIGQISSEVPQNLSASRPQDRQFILSSKKLLLSDSGFYLCAWDSGQGIHNQPQHFGDGTRLSIL.

This chain links TRBV11-2 with TRBJ2-7; tentative D call: TRBD2 (6 bases). Germline loops: CDR1 SGHAT, CDR2 FQNNGV. V shed 4 bases and J shed 6 bases, with 19 bases lying between them. CDR3 size: 15 residues. CDR3 nucleotides: TGTGCCAGCAGCTCAATAGCGGCGGGTCCCTTCGAGCAGTACTTC. Protein product: CASSSIAAGPFEQYF. Variable domain in full (rest from reference TRBV11-2 and TRBJ2-7): EAGVAQSPRYKIIEKRQSVAFWCNPISGHATLYWYQQILGQGPKLLIQFQNNGVVDDSQLPKDRFSAERLKGVDSTLKIQPAKLEDSAVYLCASSSIAAGPFEQYFGPGTRLTVT.

The chain has TRBV28 and TRBJ1-2; TRBD1 agrees at 11 bases. Germline values: CDR1 MDHEN, CDR2 SYDVKM. The CDR3 covers 15 residues. Germline trimming cut 5 bases from V and 8 bases from J; bases unmatched to any gene: 10. CDR3 in amino acids: CASSTLDRGRHGYTF. The CDR3 DNA reads TGTGCCAGCAGTACTCTGGACAGGGGGCGACACGGCTACACCTTC.

The chain couples TRBV5-4 to TRBJ1-1; the D gene is possibly TRBD1 (6 bases). This CDR3 is 17 amino acids long. V lost 3 bases and J 3 bases, leaving 21 bases between the germline ends. In germline, CDR1 is SGHNT, CDR2 YYREEE (reference sequence). The CDR3 sequence is CASSSPVGRGKDTEAFF. CDR3 nucleotide sequence: TGTGCCAGCAGCTCCCCGGTTGGCAGGGGAAAGGACACTGAAGCTTTCTTT.

The chain has TRBV5-1 and TRBJ2-3; D is unresolved. Looked up from germline, CDR1 is SGHRS and CDR2 is YFSETQ. The germline V and J ends were trimmed by 4 bases and 3 bases, with 6 bases remaining between them. The CDR3 consists of 12 residues. The CDR3 reads CASSQDTDTQYF. The DNA for the CDR3 is TGCGCCAGCAGCCAGGATACAGATACGCAGTATTTT.

The chain links TRBV4-1 to TRBJ1-4; D not resolved. The germline V gene has CDR1 MGHRA and CDR2 YSYEKL. The CDR3 is made up of 16 amino acids. V shed 0 bases and J shed 5 bases, with 13 bases lying between them. As DNA, the CDR3 is TGCGCCAGCAGCCAAGAGTTGGCCGAGACAAATGAAAAACTGTTTTTT. Translated: CASSQELAETNEKLFF.

The chain uses TRBV7-9 and TRBJ1-2; D call uncertain. The CDR3 length is 12 residues. Trimming shortened V by 2 bases and J by 5 bases, and 6 bases separated the two germline ends. Germline loops: CDR1 SEHNR, CDR2 FQNEAQ (reference sequence). DNA of the CDR3: TGTGCCAGCAGCTTATCACTTTATGGCTACACCTTC. Translated, it gives CASSLSLYGYTF. The full variable domain, its missing parts supplied by reference TRBV7-9 and TRBJ1-2, is DTGVSQNPRHKITKRGQNVTFRCDPISEHNRLYWYRQTLGQGPEFLTYFQNEAQLEKSRLLSDRFSAERPKGSFSTLEIQRTEQGDSAMYLCASSLSLYGYTFGSGTRLTVV.

This chain joins TRBV4-3 and TRBJ1-5, with a weak D call TRBD1 (6 bases). The CDR3 is 18 amino acids. V dropped 1 base and J dropped 3 bases, with 19 bases sitting between them. Looked up from germline, CDR1 is LGHNA and CDR2 is YSLEER. CDR3 in DNA: TGCGCCAGCAGCCAAGGAATAGGGGGGGGCGCTATCAATCAGCCCCAGCATTTT. Protein: CASSQGIGGGAINQPQHF.

The chain carries TRBV9 and TRBJ2-1; D might be TRBD1 (6 bases). V lost 0 bases to trimming and J lost 8 bases, with 15 bases between them. Germline-derived CDR1 and CDR2 are SGDLS and YYNGEE. The CDR3 sequence is 15 residues long. The CDR3 region has the DNA TGTGCCAGCAGCGTAGAAGGGACAATCGGCCATGAGCAGTTCTTC. Its protein is CASSVEGTIGHEQFF.

CDR3 DNA sequence: TGTGCCAGCAGTTACTACAGCCTGGGCTACGAGCAGTACTTC. Its translation is CASSYYSLGYEQYF. This rearrangement joins TRBV6-2 or TRBV6-3 to TRBJ2-7; no reliable D call. V dropped 1 base and J dropped 3 bases, with 10 bases sitting between them. Germline-derived CDR1 and CDR2 are MNHEY and SVGEGT. This CDR3 is 14 amino acids long.

The chain uses TRBV4-1 and TRBJ2-1; D is unclear. This CDR3 spans 18 amino acids. V was shortened by 0 bases and J by 4 bases, with 19 bases between the two germline ends. The germline V gene has CDR1 MGHRA and CDR2 YSYEKL. The CDR3 nucleotides read TGCGCCAGCAGCCAAGAACAGAGTAACCACGAATATTACAATGAGCAGTTCTTC. It is translated as CASSQEQSNHEYYNEQFF.

The chain is built from TRBV18 and TRBJ2-3, with D possibly TRBD1 on 6 matching bases. From germline, CDR1 is KGHSH and CDR2 LQKENI. The CDR3 contains 14 residues. V lost 1 base and J lost 6, with 11 bases in between. CDR3: CASSPRGGQDTQYF. CDR3 coding DNA: TGTGCCAGCTCACCACGAGGGGGTCAGGATACGCAGTATTTT. The full variable domain, completed using reference TRBV18 and TRBJ2-3, is NAGVMQNPRHLVRRRGQEARLRCSPMKGHSHVYWYRQLPEEGLKFMVYLQKENIIDESGMPKERFSAEFPKEGPSILRIQQVVRGDSAAYFCASSPRGGQDTQYFGPGTRLTVL.

In DNA form, the CDR3 reads TGTGCCAGTAGTATTACTCCAAGCTCCTATAATTCACCCCTCCACTTT. As protein: CASSITPSSYNSPLHF. J is TRBJ1-6 and V is TRBV19; D unclear. With 3 bases removed from V and 0 bases from J, the gap between germline ends came to 9 bases. Germline values: CDR1 LNHDA, CDR2 SQIVND (reference sequence). This CDR3 is built from 16 residues.

The chain couples TRBV3-1 (or the pseudogene TRBV3-2) to TRBJ2-7, with 9 bases aligning to TRBD1. With V trimmed by 5 bases and J by 5 bases, 10 bases remained unmatched. This CDR3 region has 15 residues. In germline, CDR1 is LGHDT, CDR2 YNNKEL (reference sequence). CDR3 sequence reads: CASSYRTGEFNEQYF. As DNA, the CDR3 is TGTGCCAGCAGCTATAGGACAGGGGAATTTAACGAGCAGTACTTC.

This clone showed up just a few times. The chain links TRBV5-1 to TRBJ1-2, with D perhaps TRBD1 (5 bases). V was clipped by 4 bases and J by 8 bases, with 18 bases between them. The CDR3 totals 14 residues. Germline CDR1 and CDR2: SGHRS and YFSETQ. In nucleotides, the CDR3 is TGCGCCAGCAGCCTTGGTGGGGCGGGGAGCGGCTACACCTTC. Translation gives CASSLGGAGSGYTF.